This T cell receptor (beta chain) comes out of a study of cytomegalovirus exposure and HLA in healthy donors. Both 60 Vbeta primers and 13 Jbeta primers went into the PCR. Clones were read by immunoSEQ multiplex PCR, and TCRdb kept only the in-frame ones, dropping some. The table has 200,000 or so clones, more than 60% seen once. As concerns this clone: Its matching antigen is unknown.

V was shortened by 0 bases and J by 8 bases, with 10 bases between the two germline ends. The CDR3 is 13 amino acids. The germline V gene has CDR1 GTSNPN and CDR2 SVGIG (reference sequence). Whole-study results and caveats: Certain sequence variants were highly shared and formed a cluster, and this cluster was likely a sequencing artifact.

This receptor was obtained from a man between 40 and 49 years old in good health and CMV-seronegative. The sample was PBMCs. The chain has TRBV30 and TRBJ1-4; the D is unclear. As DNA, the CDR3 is TGTGCCTGGAGTGTACGGAGAACAGAAAAACTGTTTTTT. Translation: CAWSVRRTEKLFF. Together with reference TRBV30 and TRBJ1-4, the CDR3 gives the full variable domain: SQTIHQWPATLVQPVGSPLSLECTVEGTSNPNLYWYRQAAGRGLQLLFYSVGIGQISSEVPQNLSASRPQDRQFILSSKKLLLSDSGFYLCAWSVRRTEKLFFGSGTQLSVL.